Presented here are 19 T cell receptor beta chains from one specimen sequenced in a study of cytomegalovirus exposure and HLA in healthy donors. Assay used: immunoSEQ multiplex PCR; TCRdb lists only in-frame clones, some missing. The profile shows about 74,000 clones, 94% of them singletons. Sequencing was carried out using PBMCs. These TCRs come from a man aged 18 to 30 in good health and CMV-seropositive.

This clone was observed once. The chain links TRBV29-1 to TRBJ2-3, with 7 nucleotides matching TRBD2. Trimming removed 7 bases from V and 4 bases from J; junction bases left unmatched: 11. Germline values: CDR1 SQVTM, CDR2 ANQGSEA. This CDR3 is 14 amino acids long. The CDR3 DNA is TGCAGCGCCCGCAGGGAGGGATTGGCAGATACGCAGTATTTT. It is translated as CSARREGLADTQYF.

V is TRBV19 and J is TRBJ2-1, with D possibly TRBD2 on 6 matching bases. The CDR3 sequence is 14 residues long. V shed 3 bases and J shed 6 bases, with 12 bases lying between them. Germline values: CDR1 LNHDA, CDR2 SQIVND (reference sequence). CDR3 in DNA: TGTGCCAGTAGTATGGAGCGGGTCAGCAATGAGCAGTTCTTC. It translates to CASSMERVSNEQFF. Together with reference TRBV19 and TRBJ2-1, the CDR3 gives the full variable domain: DGGITQSPKYLFRKEGQNVTLSCEQNLNHDAMYWYRQDPGQGLRLIYYSQIVNDFQKGDIAEGYSVSREKKESFPLTVTSAQKNPTAFYLCASSMERVSNEQFFGPGTRLTVL.

The genes are TRBV6-1 and TRBJ2-1, with 9 bases matching TRBD1. Germline CDR1 is MNHNS and CDR2 is SASEGT. Trimming at V came to 2 bases and at J to 8 bases, leaving 10 bases not matched to a gene. This CDR3 is 16 amino acids long. The CDR3, as DNA: TGTGCCAGCAGTGAAAGTGAGGGACAGGGTGGCGATGAGCAGTTCTTC. It is translated as CASSESEGQGGDEQFF.

V is TRBV4-1 and J is TRBJ2-1, with 8 bases identical to TRBD1. After removal of 3 bases from V and 6 bases from J, the junction contained 7 bases not matched to a gene. The germline V gene has CDR1 MGHRA and CDR2 YSYEKL. This CDR3 has 15 amino acids. The CDR3 reads CASSQGGQVSNEQFF. Here the CDR3 DNA reads TGCGCCAGCAGCCAGGGGGGACAGGTCTCCAATGAGCAGTTCTTC.

This clone was picked up one time. V is TRBV7-9 and J is TRBJ1-5; D might be TRBD1 (6 bases). CDR1 is SEHNR, CDR2 FQNEAQ, per germline (reference sequence). V lost 11 bases and J 4 bases, leaving 15 bases between the germline ends. This CDR3 region has 13 residues. The CDR3 protein is CASSGGLNQPQHF. The CDR3 coding sequence is TGTGCCTCTTCGGGGGGCTTGAATCAGCCCCAGCATTTT.

This sequence joins TRBV9 and TRBJ2-5, with D possibly being TRBD2 (6 bases). The CDR3 is 14 residues long. Germline CDR1 is SGDLS and CDR2 is YYNGEE. Trimming removed 0 bases from V and 5 bases from J, with 11 bases in between. The CDR3 spells CASSVAPRGETQYF. CDR3 coding DNA: TGTGCCAGCAGCGTAGCCCCTCGGGGGGAGACCCAGTACTTC.

This clone was recorded once. This chain uses TRBV5-4 with TRBJ2-7, with 13 bases matching TRBD2. J was trimmed by 5 bases and V by 3 bases; bases with no gene match: 5. Germline CDR1 and CDR2: SGHNT and YYREEE (reference sequence). This CDR3 spans 15 amino acids. The DNA of the CDR3 is TGTGCCAGCAGCTCATGGACTAGCGGGAGACACGAGCAGTACTTC. It is translated as CASSSWTSGRHEQYF. The full variable domain, rest sourced from reference TRBV5-4 and TRBJ2-7, is ETGVTQSPTHLIKTRGQQVTLRCSSQSGHNTVSWYQQALGQGPQFIFQYYREEENGRGNFPPRFSGLQFPNYSSELNVNALELDDSALYLCASSSWTSGRHEQYFGPGTRLTVT.

The chain employs TRBV28 and TRBJ1-4; D is perhaps TRBD1 (5 bases). The CDR3 is made up of 10 amino acids. CDR1 MDHEN and CDR2 SYDVKM come from the germline V gene. V lost 10 bases and J lost 11, with 11 bases in between. CDR3 protein: CATDGGKLFF. The DNA for the CDR3 is TGTGCCACAGACGGGGGGAAACTGTTTTTT.

The V gene is TRBV7-3, the J gene TRBJ2-3; D not certain. The CDR3 sequence is 14 residues long. V was shortened by 0 bases and J by 6 bases, with 10 bases between the two germline ends. The germline gives CDR1 SGHTA, CDR2 FQGTGA. The CDR3 DNA reads as TGTGCCAGCAGCTTAACGTATAGCCCCGATACGCAGTATTTT. It is translated as CASSLTYSPDTQYF. Using reference TRBV7-3 and TRBJ2-3 for the parts outside the CDR3, the full variable domain is GAGVSQTPSNKVTEKGKYVELRCDPISGHTALYWYRQSLGQGPEFLIYFQGTGAADDSGLPNDRFFAVRPEGSVSTLKIQRTERGDSAVYLCASSLTYSPDTQYFGPGTRLTVL.

This clone was seen a single time. The CDR3 DNA reads TGTGCCAGCAGCCCCGTCGGACAGGGATCAGACACTGAAGCTTTCTTT. Amino acid sequence: CASSPVGQGSDTEAFF. The J gene is TRBJ1-1, the V gene TRBV5-6; the match to TRBD1 covers 8 bases. Trimming cost V 4 bases and J 3 bases; bases outside gene matches: 11. Germline V lookup: CDR1 SGHDT, CDR2 YYEEEE. The CDR3 covers 16 residues.

The genes are TRBV7-9 and TRBJ2-5; 9 positions match TRBD1. The CDR3 consists of 15 residues. The trim removed 1 base at V and 0 bases at J, leaving 0 bases unmatched. Germline values: CDR1 SEHNR, CDR2 FQNEAQ (reference sequence). CDR3 sequence: CASSLGDRDQETQYF. The CDR3 DNA reads as TGTGCCAGCAGCTTAGGGGACAGGGACCAAGAGACCCAGTACTTC.

The chain links TRBV5-1 to TRBJ1-1; 11 bases are shared with TRBD1. The ends lost 7 bases at V and 3 bases at J; junction bases unmatched: 2. CDR1 and CDR2 (germline): SGHRS, YFSETQ. There are 13 residues in the CDR3. The CDR3 sequence: CASGDRGDTEAFF. In DNA form, the CDR3 reads TGCGCCAGCGGGGACAGGGGGGACACTGAAGCTTTCTTT.

This clone showed up just once. The rearrangement uses TRBV30 and TRBJ2-7; D is perhaps TRBD1 (5 bases). Germline CDR1 and CDR2: GTSNPN and SVGIG (reference sequence). This CDR3 is built from 15 residues. Between the trimmed V and J ends, which lost 0 bases and 2 bases, there was a span of 14 bases. CDR3 protein: CAWSVLNRFPYEQYF. The CDR3 DNA reads as TGTGCCTGGAGTGTCCTTAACAGGTTCCCCTACGAGCAGTACTTC.

The gene calls are TRBV5-1 and TRBJ2-1; maybe TRBD2 (5 bases). Germline CDR1 and CDR2: SGHRS and YFSETQ. The CDR3 covers 16 residues. V shed 3 bases and J shed 3 bases, with 16 bases lying between them. Here the CDR3 DNA reads TGCGCCAGCAGCTCCGAGGAGCGGAGCCACTACAATGAGCAGTTCTTC. Its translation: CASSSEERSHYNEQFF.

The gene calls are TRBV19 and TRBJ1-1, with 10 bases lining up with TRBD1. The germline V gene encodes CDR1 LNHDA and CDR2 SQIVND (reference sequence). The CDR3 extends over 16 amino acids. Trimming at V came to 5 bases and at J to 1 base, leaving 7 bases not matched to a gene. The CDR3 spells CASSLGTGEENTEAFF. DNA for the CDR3: TGTGCCAGTAGTCTAGGGACAGGGGAGGAGAACACTGAAGCTTTCTTT.

The CDR3 loop is CASSQGSGALSETQYF. Written as DNA, the CDR3 is TGCGCCAGCAGCCAGGGTAGCGGGGCTTTGTCCGAGACCCAGTACTTC. The V and J genes are TRBV4-1 and TRBJ2-5; 8 bases map to TRBD2. This CDR3 has 16 amino acids. Germline CDR1 and CDR2: MGHRA and YSYEKL. V lost 3 bases to trimming and J lost 5 bases; unmatched junction nucleotides: 11.

The chain combines TRBV5-1 with TRBJ2-3, with TRBD2 identical over 7 bases. Germline V gives CDR1 SGHRS, CDR2 YFSETQ. The V and J ends lost 4 bases and 4 bases, in that order; junction bases with no gene match: 9. CDR3 length: 15 residues. The chain's CDR3 is CASSPDGGSADTQYF. CDR3 coding DNA: TGCGCCAGCAGCCCGGATGGCGGGAGCGCAGATACGCAGTATTTT.

V usage is TRBV18 and J usage is TRBJ2-5; D not resolved. V was trimmed by 1 base and J by 4 bases, leaving 4 bases between them. The germline gives CDR1 KGHSH, CDR2 LQKENI. This CDR3 is 12 amino acids long. This CDR3 reads CASSPLRETQYF. DNA for the CDR3: TGTGCCAGCTCACCACTTAGAGAGACCCAGTACTTC.

The rearrangement joins TRBV23-1 to TRBJ2-7, with a tentative D call TRBD1 (6 bases). TRBV23-1 is labeled an ORF, and its function is uncertain. Trimming took off 3 bases at V and 0 bases at J, with 12 bases between the two ends. This CDR3 is built from 15 residues. CDR3 sequence reads: CASSHQGRGSYEQYF. CDR3 in DNA: TGCGCCAGCAGTCACCAGGGCAGGGGCTCCTACGAGCAGTACTTC.